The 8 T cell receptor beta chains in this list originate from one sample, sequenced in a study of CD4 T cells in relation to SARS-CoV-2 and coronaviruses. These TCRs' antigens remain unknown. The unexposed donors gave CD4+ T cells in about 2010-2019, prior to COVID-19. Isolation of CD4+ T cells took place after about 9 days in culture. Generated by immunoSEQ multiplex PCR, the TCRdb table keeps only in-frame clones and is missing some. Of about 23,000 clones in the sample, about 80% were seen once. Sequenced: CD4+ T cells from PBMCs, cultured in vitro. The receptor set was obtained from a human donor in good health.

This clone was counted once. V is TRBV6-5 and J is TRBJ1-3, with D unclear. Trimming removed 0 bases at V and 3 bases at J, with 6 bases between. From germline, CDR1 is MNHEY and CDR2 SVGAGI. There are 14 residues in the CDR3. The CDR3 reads CASSYSTDGNTIYF. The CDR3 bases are TGTGCCAGCAGTTACTCGACGGATGGAAACACCATATATTTT.

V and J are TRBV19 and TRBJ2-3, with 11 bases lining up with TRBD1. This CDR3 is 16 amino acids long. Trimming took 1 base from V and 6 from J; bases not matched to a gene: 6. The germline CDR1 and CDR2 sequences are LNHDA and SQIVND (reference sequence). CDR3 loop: CASSIVPGQGGDTQYF. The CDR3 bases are TGTGCCAGTAGTATAGTTCCGGGACAGGGGGGCGATACGCAGTATTTT. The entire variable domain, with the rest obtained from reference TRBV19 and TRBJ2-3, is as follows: DGGITQSPKYLFRKEGQNVTLSCEQNLNHDAMYWYRQDPGQGLRLIYYSQIVNDFQKGDIAEGYSVSREKKESFPLTVTSAQKNPTAFYLCASSIVPGQGGDTQYFGPGTRLTVL.

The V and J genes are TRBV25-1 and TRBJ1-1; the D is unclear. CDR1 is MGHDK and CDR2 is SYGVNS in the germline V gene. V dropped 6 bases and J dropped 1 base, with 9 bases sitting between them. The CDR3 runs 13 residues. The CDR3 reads CASSLLGNTEAFF. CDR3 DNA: TGTGCCAGCAGCCTCCTGGGGAACACTGAAGCTTTCTTT.

CDR3 in amino acids: CASSPGDRGDYGYTF. The CDR3 DNA follows: TGTGCCAGCTCACCTGGGGACAGGGGCGACTATGGCTACACCTTC. V usage is TRBV18 and J usage is TRBJ1-2; 10 bases align to TRBD1. With V trimmed by 3 bases and J by 3 bases, 4 bases remained unmatched. CDR1 and CDR2 (germline): KGHSH, LQKENI. The CDR3 has 15 amino acids.

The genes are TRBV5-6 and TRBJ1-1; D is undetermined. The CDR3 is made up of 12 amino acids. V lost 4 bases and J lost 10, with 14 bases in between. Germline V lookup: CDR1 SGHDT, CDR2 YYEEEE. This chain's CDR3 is CASSSDVSLAFF. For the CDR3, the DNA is TGTGCCAGCAGCAGCGACGTTTCCCTAGCTTTCTTT.

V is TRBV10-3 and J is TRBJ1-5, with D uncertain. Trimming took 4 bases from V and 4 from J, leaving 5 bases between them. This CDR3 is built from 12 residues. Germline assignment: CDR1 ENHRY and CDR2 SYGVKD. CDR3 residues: CAISAANQPQHF. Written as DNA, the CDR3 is TGTGCCATCAGTGCGGCGAATCAGCCCCAGCATTTT.

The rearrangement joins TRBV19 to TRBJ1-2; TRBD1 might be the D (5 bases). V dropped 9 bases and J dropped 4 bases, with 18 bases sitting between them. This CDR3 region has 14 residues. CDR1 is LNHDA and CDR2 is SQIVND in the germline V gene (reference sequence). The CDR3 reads CASKSGTASYGYTF. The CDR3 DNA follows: TGTGCCAGCAAATCCGGGACGGCGTCCTATGGCTACACCTTC. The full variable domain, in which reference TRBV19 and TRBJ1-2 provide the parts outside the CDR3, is DGGITQSPKYLFRKEGQNVTLSCEQNLNHDAMYWYRQDPGQGLRLIYYSQIVNDFQKGDIAEGYSVSREKKESFPLTVTSAQKNPTAFYLCASKSGTASYGYTFGSGTRLTVV.

The CDR3 loop is CASSQVRVETQYF. As DNA, the CDR3 is TGCGCCAGCAGCCAAGTCAGGGTGGAGACCCAGTACTTC. The gene calls are TRBV4-1 and TRBJ2-5; a weak D match, TRBD1 (5 bases). The CDR3 consists of 13 residues. Trimming left V 1 base short and J 5 bases short, with 8 bases between. Germline V gene data show CDR1 as MGHRA and CDR2 as YSYEKL.